This TCR beta chain emerged from a study of response to subunit inactivated influenza vaccine. Overall study findings and caveats: With each seasonal influenza vaccination, the authors suggested, few new T cells are recruited.

With 0 bases clipped from V and 1 base from J, the junction kept 13 bases outside the gene matches. The CDR3 spans 18 residues. Germline V gene lookup returns CDR1 SGHRS and CDR2 YFSETQ. About this clonotype itself: Its antigen is currently unknown.

TCRdb redid the calling of the RT-PCR reads with MiXCR, one entry per CDR3 protein. Altogether 200,000 to 250,000 distinct CDR3 sequences are present, 10% to 15% being singletons, with the ten largest covering approximately 8.4%. The chain couples TRBV5-1 to TRBJ2-7; TRBD1 aligns across 7 bases. The TCR was taken from a middle-aged man who received an inactivated influenza vaccine. This material consisted of non-naive T cells sorted from PBMCs, taken 14 to 15 days before vaccination. The CDR3 protein is CASSLEATGILGSYEQYF. Written as DNA, the CDR3 is TGCGCCAGCAGCTTGGAGGCGACAGGGATACTAGGGTCCTACGAGCAGTACTTC.